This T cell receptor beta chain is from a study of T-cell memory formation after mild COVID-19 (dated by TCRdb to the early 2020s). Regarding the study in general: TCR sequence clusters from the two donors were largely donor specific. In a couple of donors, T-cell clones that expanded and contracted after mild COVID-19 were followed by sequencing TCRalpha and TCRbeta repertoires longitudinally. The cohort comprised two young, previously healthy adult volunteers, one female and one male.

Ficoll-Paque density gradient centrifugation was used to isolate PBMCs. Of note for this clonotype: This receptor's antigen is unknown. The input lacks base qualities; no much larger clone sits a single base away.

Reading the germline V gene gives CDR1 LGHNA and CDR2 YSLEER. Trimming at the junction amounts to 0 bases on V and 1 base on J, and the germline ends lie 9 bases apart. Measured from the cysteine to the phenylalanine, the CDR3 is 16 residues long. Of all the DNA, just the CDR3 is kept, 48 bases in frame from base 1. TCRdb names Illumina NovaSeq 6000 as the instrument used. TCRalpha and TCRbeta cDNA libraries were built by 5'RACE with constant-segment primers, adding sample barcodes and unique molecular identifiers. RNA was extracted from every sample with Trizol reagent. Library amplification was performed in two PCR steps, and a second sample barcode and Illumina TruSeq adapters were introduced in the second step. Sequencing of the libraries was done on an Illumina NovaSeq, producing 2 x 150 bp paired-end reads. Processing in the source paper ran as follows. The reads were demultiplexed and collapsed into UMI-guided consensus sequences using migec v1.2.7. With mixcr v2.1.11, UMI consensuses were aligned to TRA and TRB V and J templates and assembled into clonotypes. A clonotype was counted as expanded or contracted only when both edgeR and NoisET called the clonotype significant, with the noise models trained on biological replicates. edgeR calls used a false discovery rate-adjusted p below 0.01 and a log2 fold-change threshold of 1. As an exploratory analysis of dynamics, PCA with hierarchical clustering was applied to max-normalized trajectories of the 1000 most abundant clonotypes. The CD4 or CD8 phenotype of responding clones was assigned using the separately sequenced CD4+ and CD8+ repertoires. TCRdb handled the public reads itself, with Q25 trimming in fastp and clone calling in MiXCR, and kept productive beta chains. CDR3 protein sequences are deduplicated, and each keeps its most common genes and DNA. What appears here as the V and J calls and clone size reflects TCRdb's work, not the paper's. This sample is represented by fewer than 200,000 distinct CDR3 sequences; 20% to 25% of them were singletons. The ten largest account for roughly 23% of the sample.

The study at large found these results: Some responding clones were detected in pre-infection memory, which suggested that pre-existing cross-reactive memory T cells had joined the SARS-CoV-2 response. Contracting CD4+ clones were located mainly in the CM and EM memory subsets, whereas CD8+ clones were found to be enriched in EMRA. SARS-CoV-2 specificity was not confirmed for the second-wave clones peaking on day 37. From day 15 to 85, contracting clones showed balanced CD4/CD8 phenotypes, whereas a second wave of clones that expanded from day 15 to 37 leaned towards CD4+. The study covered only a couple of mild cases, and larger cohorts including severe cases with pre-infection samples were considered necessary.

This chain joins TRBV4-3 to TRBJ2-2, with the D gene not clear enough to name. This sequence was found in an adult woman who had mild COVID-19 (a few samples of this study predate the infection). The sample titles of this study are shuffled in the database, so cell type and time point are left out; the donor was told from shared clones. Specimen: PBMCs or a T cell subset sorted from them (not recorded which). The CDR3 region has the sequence CASSQEIEENTGELFF. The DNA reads TGCGCCAGCAGCCAAGAGATTGAGGAGAACACCGGGGAGCTGTTTTTT.